This T cell receptor beta chain was captured by sequencing in a study of T cells in Graves' hyperthyroidism and ophthalmopathy. Patients were excluded for uncontrolled infection, other autoimmune disease, pregnancy or lactation. It was RNA transcripts that yielded the amplified TCR beta CDR3 regions. Using the HTBI primer set, a first-round RT-PCR was run on the TCR CDR3. TCRdb itself ran the multiplex PCR reads through MiXCR, one entry per CDR3 protein. In the table there are about 660,000 distinct CDR3 sequences, 45% of which are singletons. The clonotype comes from an adult man with Graves' disease, either hyperthyroidism or ophthalmopathy (not recorded which). Specimen: peripheral blood or thyroid tissue (not recorded which).

CDR3 nucleotides: TGTGCCATCAGTCGGGACAGGGCGCGGACCCAGCATTTT. Its translation is CAISRDRARTQHF. This chain uses TRBV10-3 with TRBJ1-5; the match to TRBD1 covers 9 bases. This CDR3 has 13 amino acids. The germline V gene has CDR1 ENHRY and CDR2 SYGVKD. The V segment lost 5 bases and the J segment 11 bases; nucleotides outside the gene matches: 7.